The 24 T cell receptor beta chains reported below all come from one sample, sequenced in a study of cytomegalovirus exposure and HLA in healthy donors. The PCR used 60 Vbeta and 13 Jbeta primers. The repertoire was sequenced with immunoSEQ multiplex PCR; TCRdb's copy has only in-frame clones and lacks some. Of more than 95,000 clones in the sample, under 65% were seen once. The sample comprised PBMCs. Receptors originate from a man in his 60s in good health and CMV-seronegative.

J is TRBJ1-6 and V is TRBV19; 10 bases align to TRBD1. The germline V gene has CDR1 LNHDA and CDR2 SQIVND (reference sequence). The CDR3 length is 15 residues. V lost 4 bases to trimming and J lost 7 bases; unmatched junction nucleotides: 4. The CDR3 loop reads CASSTRQGANSPLHF. DNA for the CDR3: TGTGCCAGTAGTACTCGACAGGGGGCGAATTCACCCCTCCACTTT.

This chain joins TRBV27 and TRBJ1-2; 8 nucleotides match TRBD1. V shed 6 bases and J 1 base; nucleotides not matched to a gene: 10. The CDR3 runs 16 residues. Germline assignment: CDR1 MNHEY and CDR2 SMNVEV (reference sequence). The CDR3: CASSPFLTGDNYGYTF. The CDR3 DNA follows: TGTGCCAGCAGCCCGTTCCTGACAGGGGATAACTATGGCTACACCTTC.

V usage is TRBV6-5 and J usage is TRBJ1-5; 8 bases agree with TRBD1. The V and J ends lost 6 bases and 3 bases, in that order; junction bases with no gene match: 7. CDR3 length equals 15 residues. Germline V lookup: CDR1 MNHEY, CDR2 SVGAGI. The CDR3 is CASSPTGATNQPQHF. The CDR3 DNA sequence: TGTGCCAGCAGCCCGACAGGGGCTACCAATCAGCCCCAGCATTTT.

This sequence joins TRBV9 and TRBJ1-2, with TRBD1 identical over 9 bases. The CDR3 is 19 amino acids. V lost 2 bases to trimming and J lost 5 bases; unmatched junction nucleotides: 19. In germline, CDR1 is SGDLS, CDR2 YYNGEE. CDR3 region: CASSVTTPGQGRVGYGYTF. The CDR3 nucleotides are TGTGCCAGCAGCGTCACTACGCCGGGACAGGGAAGAGTAGGGTATGGCTACACCTTC.

V usage is TRBV6-5 and J usage is TRBJ2-1; 13 positions match TRBD2. The CDR3 is 16 amino acids. Germline CDR1 MNHEY, CDR2 SVGAGI. The J segment lost 7 bases and the V segment lost 3 bases, leaving 6 bases of the junction unmatched. The CDR3 spells CASSYRTSGGPNEQFF. DNA of the CDR3: TGTGCCAGCAGTTATCGGACTAGCGGGGGCCCTAATGAGCAGTTCTTC.

In this sample, this clone turned up once. The chain uses TRBV5-1 and TRBJ2-1, with D hard to call. Germline lookup yields CDR1 SGHRS and CDR2 YFSETQ. Trimming pared 1 base from V and 10 bases from J, leaving 6 bases between. CDR3 length: 11 residues. DNA for the CDR3: TGCGCCAGCAGCTTGCTACAGGAGCAGTTCTTC. It encodes CASSLLQEQFF. Variable domain in full (rest from reference TRBV5-1 and TRBJ2-1): KAGVTQTPRYLIKTRGQQVTLSCSPISGHRSVSWYQQTPGQGLQFLFEYFSETQRNKGNFPGRFSGRQFSNSRSEMNVSTLELGDSALYLCASSLLQEQFFGPGTRLTVL.

J is TRBJ2-3 and V is TRBV14, with D perhaps matching TRBD1 (6 bases). Trimming pared 1 base from V and 2 bases from J, leaving 16 bases between. CDR1 is SGHDN and CDR2 is FVKESK in the germline V gene. The CDR3 runs 17 residues. The CDR3, as DNA: TGTGCCAGCAGCCAAGTGGCGACAGGAAGGCCCACAGATACGCAGTATTTT. Translated: CASSQVATGRPTDTQYF.

This clone was observed a few times. The V call is TRBV29-1, the J call TRBJ2-7; 7 nucleotides match TRBD2. The ends lost 6 bases at V and 5 bases at J; junction bases unmatched: 16. Germline-derived CDR1 and CDR2 are SQVTM and ANQGSEA. This CDR3 is 15 amino acids long. The CDR3 region is CSVASLGGGTDEQYF. Written as DNA, the CDR3 is TGCAGCGTCGCCTCTCTTGGCGGGGGTACCGACGAGCAGTACTTC.

The chain recombines TRBV6-6 with TRBJ1-1; tentatively, D is TRBD1 (6 bases). The V gene's germline CDR1 is MNHNY and CDR2 SVGAGI (reference sequence). This CDR3 has 14 amino acids. The V and J ends lost 7 bases and 4 bases respectively, with 16 bases between them. The CDR3 nucleotides read TGTGCCAGCACTTTACAGGGAACTCTCACTGAAGCTTTCTTT. Amino acid sequence: CASTLQGTLTEAFF.

The chain joins TRBV27 to TRBJ1-5, with 9 bases fitting TRBD1. The CDR3 length is 16 residues. Germline trimming cut 5 bases from V and 1 base from J; bases unmatched to any gene: 6. Germline V lookup: CDR1 MNHEY, CDR2 SMNVEV (reference sequence). This CDR3 reads CASSPRDRESNQPQHF. The DNA of the CDR3 is TGTGCCAGCAGTCCCCGGGACAGGGAGAGCAATCAGCCCCAGCATTTT.

The chain uses TRBV10-3 and TRBJ2-7, with TRBD1 matching 11 bases. CDR3 length equals 16 residues. The ends lost 0 bases at V and 3 bases at J; junction bases unmatched: 4. CDR1 and CDR2 from the germline V gene are ENHRY and SYGVKD. CDR3 residues: CAISESSGTGGYEQYF. For the CDR3, the DNA is TGTGCCATCAGTGAGTCCTCCGGGACAGGGGGCTACGAGCAGTACTTC.

The V call is TRBV10-3, the J call TRBJ1-2; 8 bases match TRBD1. With 5 bases clipped from V and 0 bases from J, the junction kept 2 bases outside the gene matches. The CDR3 sequence is 14 residues long. Germline CDR1 is ENHRY and CDR2 is SYGVKD. The CDR3 here is CAISRQGPNYGYTF. The CDR3 region has the DNA TGTGCCATCAGTCGACAGGGGCCTAACTATGGCTACACCTTC.

J is TRBJ2-7 and V is TRBV19; D might be TRBD2 (6 bases). Germline V lookup: CDR1 LNHDA, CDR2 SQIVND (reference sequence). CDR3 length: 17 residues. V lost 5 bases and J 4 bases, leaving 24 bases between the germline ends. This CDR3 is CASSDHGGDPKPYEQYF. The CDR3 DNA follows: TGTGCCAGTAGTGATCATGGAGGGGACCCAAAGCCGTACGAGCAGTACTTC. Full variable domain (rest looked up from reference TRBV19 and TRBJ2-7): DGGITQSPKYLFRKEGQNVTLSCEQNLNHDAMYWYRQDPGQGLRLIYYSQIVNDFQKGDIAEGYSVSREKKESFPLTVTSAQKNPTAFYLCASSDHGGDPKPYEQYFGPGTRLTVT.

The CDR3 region is CASSVGPGTDTQYF. The DNA of the CDR3 is TGTGCCAGCAGCGTAGGTCCGGGCACAGATACGCAGTATTTT. The chain has TRBV9 and TRBJ2-3, with D hard to call. The CDR3 covers 14 residues. Germline V gives CDR1 SGDLS, CDR2 YYNGEE. Trimming pared 0 bases from V and 1 base from J, leaving 6 bases between. The whole variable domain, filled in from reference TRBV9 and TRBJ2-3, reads DSGVTQTPKHLITATGQRVTLRCSPRSGDLSVYWYQQSLDQGLQFLIQYYNGEERAKGNILERFSAQQFPDLHSELNLSSLELGDSALYFCASSVGPGTDTQYFGPGTRLTVL.

This clone was seen a single time. The sample has other DNA sequences that encode this CDR3 too. The chain uses TRBV18 and TRBJ1-2; 7 bases fit TRBD1. From germline, CDR1 is KGHSH and CDR2 LQKENI. The CDR3 runs 18 residues. Trimming removed 1 base from V and 8 bases from J; junction bases left unmatched: 19. The CDR3 reads CASSPRGRGVGTEGGYTF. The CDR3 coding sequence is TGTGCCAGCTCACCACGAGGCCGGGGCGTGGGGACAGAAGGCGGCTACACCTTC.

This clone was picked up a small number of times. The chain has TRBV9 and TRBJ2-1; 8 bases agree with TRBD1. Germline trimming cut 4 bases from V and 3 bases from J; bases unmatched to any gene: 6. Germline V gives CDR1 SGDLS, CDR2 YYNGEE. This CDR3 is 15 amino acids long. The CDR3 here is CASSTRTGNYNEQFF. DNA of the CDR3: TGTGCCAGCAGCACCCGGACAGGGAACTACAATGAGCAGTTCTTC. The variable domain in full, completed from reference TRBV9 and TRBJ2-1, reads DSGVTQTPKHLITATGQRVTLRCSPRSGDLSVYWYQQSLDQGLQFLIQYYNGEERAKGNILERFSAQQFPDLHSELNLSSLELGDSALYFCASSTRTGNYNEQFFGPGTRLTVL.

The sample holds one count of this clone. V gene TRBV6-5 combines with J gene TRBJ1-5, with TRBD1 as a possible D gene (5 bases). This CDR3 has 13 amino acids. V was cut by 6 bases and J by 7 bases, with 13 bases left in between. CDR1 and CDR2 (germline): MNHEY, SVGAGI. The chain's CDR3 is CASSPQRGQPQHF. The DNA for the CDR3 is TGTGCCAGCAGCCCCCAGCGGGGCCAGCCCCAGCATTTT.

The table lists this clone with a few counts. CDR3 DNA sequence: TGTGCCAGCAGCCAGGGACTAGCGTTGCCTGAGCAGTTCTTC. Translating gives CASSQGLALPEQFF. This sequence joins TRBV7-9 and TRBJ2-1; 10 bases are shared with TRBD2. This CDR3 region has 14 residues. Germline V gene lookup returns CDR1 SEHNR and CDR2 FQNEAQ (reference sequence). J lost 9 bases, V lost 5 bases, and 7 bases had no gene match.

This clone was recorded only once. The gene calls are TRBV9 and TRBJ2-5; the match to TRBD2 covers 8 bases. CDR1 is SGDLS, CDR2 YYNGEE, per germline. This CDR3 has 16 residues. The V and J ends lost 2 bases and 2 bases, in that order; junction bases with no gene match: 8. The CDR3 sequence: CASSVNSGGRQETQYF. In nucleotides, the CDR3 is TGTGCCAGCAGCGTTAATTCGGGAGGGCGGCAAGAGACCCAGTACTTC.

The rearrangement joins TRBV2 to TRBJ2-3, with D perhaps matching TRBD1 (5 bases). This CDR3 is built from 13 residues. Per the germline V gene, CDR1 is SNHLY and CDR2 is FYNNEI. V lost 10 bases and J 6 bases, leaving 17 bases between the germline ends. Here the CDR3 reads CATQGRLGDTQYF. CDR3 in DNA: TGTGCCACCCAGGGCAGGCTCGGGGATACGCAGTATTTT. The full variable domain, in which reference TRBV2 and TRBJ2-3 provide the parts outside the CDR3, is EPEVTQTPSHQVTQMGQEVILRCVPISNHLYFYWYRQILGQKVEFLVSFYNNEISEKSEIFDDQFSVERPDGSNFTLKIRSTKLEDSAMYFCATQGRLGDTQYFGPGTRLTVL.

This clone was seen a single time. This CDR3 reads CASRGGGGSYEQYF. The CDR3 bases are TGCGCCAGCAGGGGAGGCGGAGGGTCCTACGAGCAGTACTTC. This chain connects TRBV10-2 to TRBJ2-7; tentatively, D is TRBD2 (6 bases). This CDR3 contains 14 residues. Trimming stripped 6 bases from V and 1 base from J, with 13 bases between. Germline CDR1 and CDR2: WSHSY and SAAADI.

The chain recombines TRBV7-9 with TRBJ1-3; D unresolved. V was trimmed by 11 bases and J by 0 bases, leaving 11 bases between them. The CDR3 has 13 residues. Looked up from germline, CDR1 is SEHNR and CDR2 is FQNEAQ (reference sequence). The CDR3 reads CASLWASGNTIYF. The CDR3 nucleotides read TGTGCCTCCCTGTGGGCCTCTGGAAACACCATATATTTT.

CDR3 loop: CASSYISGPSYEQYF. The CDR3, as DNA: TGTGCCAGCAGCTATATTAGCGGGCCCTCCTACGAGCAGTACTTC. This chain connects TRBV7-2 to TRBJ2-7; the match to TRBD2 covers 7 bases. J gave up 0 bases and V 4 bases, and 6 bases lay outside the gene matches. Germline V lookup: CDR1 SGHTA, CDR2 FQGNSA. This CDR3 is 15 amino acids long. Based on the CDR3 plus reference TRBV7-2 and TRBJ2-7, the full variable domain is GAGVSQSPSNKVTEKGKDVELRCDPISGHTALYWYRQSLGQGLEFLIYFQGNSAPDKSGLPSDRFSAERTGGSVSTLTIQRTQQEDSAVYLCASSYISGPSYEQYFGPGTRLTVT.

The chain recombines TRBV5-4 with TRBJ1-1; 8 nucleotides agree with TRBD1. The CDR3 spans 16 residues. In germline, CDR1 is SGHNT, CDR2 YYREEE (reference sequence). After removal of 4 bases from V and 3 bases from J, the junction contained 11 bases not matched to a gene. The CDR3 sequence: CASSPRQGRGDTEAFF. As DNA, the CDR3 is TGTGCCAGCAGCCCGAGACAGGGGAGAGGGGACACTGAAGCTTTCTTT.